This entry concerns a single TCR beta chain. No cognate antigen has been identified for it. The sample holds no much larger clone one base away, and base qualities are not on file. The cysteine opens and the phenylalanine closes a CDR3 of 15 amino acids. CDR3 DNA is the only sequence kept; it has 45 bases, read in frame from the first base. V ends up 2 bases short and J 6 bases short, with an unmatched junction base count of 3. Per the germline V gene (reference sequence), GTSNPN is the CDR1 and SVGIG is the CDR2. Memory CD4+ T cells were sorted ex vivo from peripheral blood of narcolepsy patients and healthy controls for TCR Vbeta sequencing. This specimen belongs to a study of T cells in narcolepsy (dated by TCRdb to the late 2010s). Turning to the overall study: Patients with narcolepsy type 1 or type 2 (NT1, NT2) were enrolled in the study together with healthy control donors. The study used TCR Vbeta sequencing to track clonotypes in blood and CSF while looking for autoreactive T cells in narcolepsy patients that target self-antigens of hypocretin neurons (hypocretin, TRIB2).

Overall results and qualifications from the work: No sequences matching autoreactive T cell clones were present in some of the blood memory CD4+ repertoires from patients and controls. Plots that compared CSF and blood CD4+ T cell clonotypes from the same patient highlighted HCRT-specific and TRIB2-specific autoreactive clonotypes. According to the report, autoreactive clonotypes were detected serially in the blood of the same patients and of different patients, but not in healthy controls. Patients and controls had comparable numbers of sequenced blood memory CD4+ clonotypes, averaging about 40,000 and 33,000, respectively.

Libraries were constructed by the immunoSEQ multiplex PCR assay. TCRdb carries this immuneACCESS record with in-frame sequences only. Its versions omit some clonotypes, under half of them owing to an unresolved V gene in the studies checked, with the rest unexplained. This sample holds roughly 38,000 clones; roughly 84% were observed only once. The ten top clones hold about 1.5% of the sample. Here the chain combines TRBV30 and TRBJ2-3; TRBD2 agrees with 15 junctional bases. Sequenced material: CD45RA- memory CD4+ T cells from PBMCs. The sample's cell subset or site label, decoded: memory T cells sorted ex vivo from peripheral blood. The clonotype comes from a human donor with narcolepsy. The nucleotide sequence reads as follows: TGTGCCTGGAGTTATGGGACTAGCGGGGGGGATACGCAGTATTTT. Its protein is CAWSYGTSGGDTQYF.